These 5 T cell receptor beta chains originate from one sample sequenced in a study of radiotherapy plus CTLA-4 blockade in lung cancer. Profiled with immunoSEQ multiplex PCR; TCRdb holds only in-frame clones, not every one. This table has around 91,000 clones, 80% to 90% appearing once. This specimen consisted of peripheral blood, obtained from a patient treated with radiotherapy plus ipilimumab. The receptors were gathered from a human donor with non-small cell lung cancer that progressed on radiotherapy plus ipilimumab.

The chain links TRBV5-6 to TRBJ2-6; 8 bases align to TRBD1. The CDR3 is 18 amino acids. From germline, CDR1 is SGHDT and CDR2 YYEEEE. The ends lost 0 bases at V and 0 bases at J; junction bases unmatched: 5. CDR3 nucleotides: TGTGCCAGCAGCTTGGAAGACAGGGGCTTCTCTGGGGCCAACGTCCTGACTTTC. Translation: CASSLEDRGFSGANVLTF. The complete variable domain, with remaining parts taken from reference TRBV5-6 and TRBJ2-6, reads DAGVTQSPTHLIKTRGQQVTLRCSPKSGHDTVSWYQQALGQGPQFIFQYYEEEERQRGNFPDRFSGHQFPNYSSELNVNALLLGDSALYLCASSLEDRGFSGANVLTFGAGSRLTVL.

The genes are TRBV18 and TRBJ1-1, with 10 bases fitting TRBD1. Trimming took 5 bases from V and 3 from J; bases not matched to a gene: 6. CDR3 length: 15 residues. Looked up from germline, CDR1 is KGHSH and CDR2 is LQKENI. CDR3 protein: CASSAGTGADTEAFF. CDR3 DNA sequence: TGTGCCAGCTCAGCCGGGACAGGGGCGGACACTGAAGCTTTCTTT.

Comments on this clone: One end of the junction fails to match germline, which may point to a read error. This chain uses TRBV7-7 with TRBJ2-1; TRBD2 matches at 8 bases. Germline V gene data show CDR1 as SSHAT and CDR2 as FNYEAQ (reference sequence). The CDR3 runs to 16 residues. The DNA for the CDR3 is TGTGCTAGCAGCTTCGGTATACGGGGGGGTATCAATGAGCAGTTCTTC. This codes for CASSFGIRGGINEQFF.

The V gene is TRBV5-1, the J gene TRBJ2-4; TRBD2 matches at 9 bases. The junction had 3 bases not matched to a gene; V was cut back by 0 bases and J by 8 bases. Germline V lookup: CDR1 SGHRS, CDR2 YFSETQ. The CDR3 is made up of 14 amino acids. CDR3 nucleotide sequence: TGCGCCAGCAGCTTGGGCGGGAGGGTCGACATTCAGTACTTC. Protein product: CASSLGGRVDIQYF.

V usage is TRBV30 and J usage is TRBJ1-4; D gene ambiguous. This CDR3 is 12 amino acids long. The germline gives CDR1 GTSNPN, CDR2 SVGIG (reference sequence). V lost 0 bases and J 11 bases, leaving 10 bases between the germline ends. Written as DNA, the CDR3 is TGTGCCTGGAGTGTGGAGGACGGGAAACTGTTTTTT. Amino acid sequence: CAWSVEDGKLFF.